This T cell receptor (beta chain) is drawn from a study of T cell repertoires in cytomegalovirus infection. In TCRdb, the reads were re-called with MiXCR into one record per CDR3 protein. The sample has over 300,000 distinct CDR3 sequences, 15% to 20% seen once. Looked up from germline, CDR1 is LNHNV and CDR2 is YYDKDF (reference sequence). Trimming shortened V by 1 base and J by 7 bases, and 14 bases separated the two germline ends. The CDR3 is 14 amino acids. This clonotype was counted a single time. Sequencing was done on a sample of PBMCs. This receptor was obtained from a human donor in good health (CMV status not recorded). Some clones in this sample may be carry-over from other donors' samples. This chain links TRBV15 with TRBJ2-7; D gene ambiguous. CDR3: CATSRAQTVGEQYF. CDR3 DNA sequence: TGTGCCACCAGCAGAGCCCAGACGGTGGGGGAGCAGTACTTC.